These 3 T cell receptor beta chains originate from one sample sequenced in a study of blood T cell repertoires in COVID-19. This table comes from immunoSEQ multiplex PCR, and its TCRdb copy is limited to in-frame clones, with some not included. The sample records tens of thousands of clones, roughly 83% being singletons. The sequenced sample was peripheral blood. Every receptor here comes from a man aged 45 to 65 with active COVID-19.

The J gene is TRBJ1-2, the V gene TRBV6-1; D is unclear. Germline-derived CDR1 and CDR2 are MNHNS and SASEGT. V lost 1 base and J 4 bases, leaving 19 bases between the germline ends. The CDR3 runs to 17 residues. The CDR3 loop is CASSEGGSAPSLYGYTF. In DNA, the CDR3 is TGTGCCAGCAGTGAAGGAGGCTCGGCGCCTTCTCTCTATGGCTACACCTTC.

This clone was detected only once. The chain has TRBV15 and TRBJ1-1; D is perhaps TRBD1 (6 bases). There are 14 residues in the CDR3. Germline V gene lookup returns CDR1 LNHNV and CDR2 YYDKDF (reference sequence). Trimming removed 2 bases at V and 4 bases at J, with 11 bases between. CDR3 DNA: TGTGCCACCAGCAGAAACTCACAGGGCACTGAAGCTTTCTTT. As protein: CATSRNSQGTEAFF.

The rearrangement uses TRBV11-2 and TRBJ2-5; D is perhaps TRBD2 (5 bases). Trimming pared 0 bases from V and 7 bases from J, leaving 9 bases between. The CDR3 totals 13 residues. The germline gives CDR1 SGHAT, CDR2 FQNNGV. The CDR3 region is CASSLETEGTQYF. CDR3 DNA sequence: TGTGCCAGCAGCTTAGAAACAGAGGGGACCCAGTACTTC.